The T cell receptor (beta chain) described here comes from a study of shared clonotypes between healthy human individuals. This clone is a singleton in its sample. Here immunoSEQ multiplex PCR was the method, and the copy in TCRdb shows in-frame clones only, minus some. The sample has 2 million to 2.5 million clones; approximately 95% are singletons. The germline gives CDR1 SNHLY, CDR2 FYNNEI. V was shortened by 3 bases and J by 12 bases, with 12 bases between the two germline ends. This CDR3 region has 12 residues. The chain has TRBV2 and TRBJ2-1, with D hard to call. The sequence was obtained from a man aged 18 to 30 in good health. Some clones in this sample may be carry-over from other donors' samples. Sequenced input: naive CD4+ T cells from PBMCs. The subset here: CD45RA+ positively selected. The CDR3 bases are TGTGCCAGCAGTGACCAGCGCGGTGGGCAGTTCTTC. Its translation is CASSDQRGGQFF.